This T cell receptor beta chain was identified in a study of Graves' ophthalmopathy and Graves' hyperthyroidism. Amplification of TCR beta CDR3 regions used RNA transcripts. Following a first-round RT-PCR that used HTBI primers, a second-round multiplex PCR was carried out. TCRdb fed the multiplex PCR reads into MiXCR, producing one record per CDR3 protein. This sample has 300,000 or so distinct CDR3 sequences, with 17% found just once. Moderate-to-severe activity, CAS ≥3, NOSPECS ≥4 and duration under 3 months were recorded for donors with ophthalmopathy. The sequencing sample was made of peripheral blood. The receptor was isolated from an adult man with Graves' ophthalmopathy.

The CDR3 is CSVTEANTEAFF. Written as DNA, the CDR3 is TGCAGCGTGACAGAAGCGAACACTGAAGCTTTCTTT. The rearrangement joins TRBV29-1 to TRBJ1-1; perhaps TRBD1 as D (5 bases). The CDR3 sequence is 12 residues long. The germline V gene encodes CDR1 SQVTM and CDR2 ANQGSEA. The V and J ends lost 6 bases and 1 base respectively, with 9 bases between them. The complete variable domain, with remaining parts taken from reference TRBV29-1 and TRBJ1-1, reads SAVISQKPSRDICQRGTSLTIQCQVDSQVTMMFWYRQQPGQSLTLIATANQGSEATYESGFVIDKFPISRPNLTFSTLTVSNMSPEDSSIYLCSVTEANTEAFFGQGTRLTVV.